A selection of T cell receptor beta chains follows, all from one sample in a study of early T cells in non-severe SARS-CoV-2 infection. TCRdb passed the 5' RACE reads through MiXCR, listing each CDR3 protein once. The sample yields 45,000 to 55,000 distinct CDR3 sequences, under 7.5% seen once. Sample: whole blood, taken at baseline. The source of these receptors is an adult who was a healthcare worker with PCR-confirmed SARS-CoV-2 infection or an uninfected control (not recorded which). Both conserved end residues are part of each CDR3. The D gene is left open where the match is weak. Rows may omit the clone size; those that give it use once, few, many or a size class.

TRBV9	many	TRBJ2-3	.	TGTGCCAGCAGCGTAGAAGTATCCGGGGATACGCAGTATTTT	CASSVEVSGDTQYF
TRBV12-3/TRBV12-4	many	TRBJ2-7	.	TGTGCCAGCAGTTCGAGGTCGACCGAGCAGTACTTC	CASSSRSTEQYF
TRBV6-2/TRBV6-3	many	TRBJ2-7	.	TGTGCCAGCAGTTACGGACCCGAGCAGTACTTC	CASSYGPEQYF
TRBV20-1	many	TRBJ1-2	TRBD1	TGCAGTGCTAGAGGACAGGGGGGCGGCTACACCTTC	CSARGQGGGYTF
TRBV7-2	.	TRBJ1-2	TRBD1	TGTGCCAGCAGCCCCCTCCGGACCGACAGGGACTGGACTAACTATGGCTACACCTTC	CASSPLRTDRDWTNYGYTF
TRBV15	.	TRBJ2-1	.	TGTGCCACCAGCAGAGCTCGGGGGATGGCGGACAATGAGCAGTTCTTC	CATSRARGMADNEQFF
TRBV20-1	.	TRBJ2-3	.	TGCAGTGCTGGGACGTCCACAGATACGCAGTATTTT	CSAGTSTDTQYF
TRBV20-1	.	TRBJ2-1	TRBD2	TGCAGTGCTCCCTACCATAGCGGGGGCCCCTTCAATGAGCAGTTCTTC	CSAPYHSGGPFNEQFF
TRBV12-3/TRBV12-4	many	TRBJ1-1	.	TGTGCCAGCAGTTTCGAGCGGGGCACTGAAGCTTTCTTT	CASSFERGTEAFF
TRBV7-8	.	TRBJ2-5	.	TGTGCCAGCAGCACTCGGACATATCGGAGCGAGACCCAGTACTTC	CASSTRTYRSETQYF
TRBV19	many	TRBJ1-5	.	TGTGCCAGTAGTATAGGGGCGGCAGCGCAGCCCCAGCATTTT	CASSIGAAAQPQHF
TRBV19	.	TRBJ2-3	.	TGTGCCAGTACTCCCGGGGGACACCCTAGCACAGATACGCAGTATTTT	CASTPGGHPSTDTQYF
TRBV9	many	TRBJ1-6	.	TGTGCCAGCAGCCGATCCTCAGCGTATTCACCCCTCCACTTT	CASSRSSAYSPLHF
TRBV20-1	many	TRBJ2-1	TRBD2	TGCAGTGCCCCCGAGGTGCGGGGGATTGTGAATGAGCAGTTCTTC	CSAPEVRGIVNEQFF
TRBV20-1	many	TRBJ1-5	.	TGCAGTGCTAGTTGGGGGGCGAGTCAGCCCCAGCATTTT	CSASWGASQPQHF
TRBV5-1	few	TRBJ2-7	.	TGCGCCAGCAGAACGGACATACGCTCCTACGAGCAGTACTTC	CASRTDIRSYEQYF
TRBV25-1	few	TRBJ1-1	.	TGTGCCAGCAGTGAAGGGGGATACACTGAAGCTTTCTTT	CASSEGGYTEAFF
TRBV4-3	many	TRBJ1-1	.	TGCGCCAGCAGCCCCAAGTTTGGGGGAGTGAACACTGAAGCTTTCTTT	CASSPKFGGVNTEAFF
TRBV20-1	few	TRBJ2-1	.	TGCAGTGCTCCCGACTTGGATGAGCAGTTCTTC	CSAPDLDEQFF
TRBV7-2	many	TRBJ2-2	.	TGTGCCAGCAGCTCTTACACCGGGGAGCTGTTTTTT	CASSSYTGELFF
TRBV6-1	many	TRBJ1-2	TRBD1	TGTGCCAGCAGTGCACAGGGGGCGAGTGGCTACACCTTC	CASSAQGASGYTF
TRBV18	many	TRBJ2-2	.	TGTGCCAGCTCACCACCGGGCGCCGGGGAGCTGTTTTTT	CASSPPGAGELFF
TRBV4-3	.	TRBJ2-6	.	TGCGCCAGCAGCCAATCGAGTGGATCTGGGGCCAACGTCCTGACTTTC	CASSQSSGSGANVLTF
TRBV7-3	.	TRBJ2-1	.	TGTGCCAGCAGCTTAGGCGGCCCCTACAATGAGCAGTTCTTC	CASSLGGPYNEQFF
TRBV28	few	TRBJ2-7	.	TGTGCCAGCAGTCTGAGCTTTGAGAGTACTAACCTTAAGGACTACGAGCAGTACTTC	CASSLSFESTNLKDYEQYF
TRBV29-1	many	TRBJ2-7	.	TGCAGCGTTGTCGCCAGGGGGGTCGCGGACGAGCAGTACTTC	CSVVARGVADEQYF
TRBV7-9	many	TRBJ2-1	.	TGTGCCAGCAGCCCCGTGTCAGGGTTCTACAATGAGCAGTTCTTC	CASSPVSGFYNEQFF